This T cell receptor (beta chain) was sequenced for a study of cytomegalovirus exposure and HLA in healthy donors. It was with 60 Vbeta and 13 Jbeta primers that the PCR ran. Sequencing was performed with immunoSEQ multiplex PCR; in TCRdb, only in-frame clones are kept and a portion is missing. The sample lists about 180,000 clones, about four fifths seen once, with about 2.4% in the top ten. Sequencing input: PBMCs. This sequence originates from a male donor in good health and CMV-seronegative.

In DNA, the CDR3 is TGTGCCAGCAGCCAAGACAGGGGGGGATATGGCTACACCTTC. It is translated as CASSQDRGGYGYTF. The genes are TRBV16 and TRBJ1-2, with 9 bases that match TRBD1. Trimming removed 2 bases from V and 5 bases from J; junction bases left unmatched: 3. The germline gives CDR1 KGHSY, CDR2 FQNENV. The CDR3 is 14 amino acids.